This TCR beta chain was profiled in a study of beta chain features in type 1 diabetes (dated by TCRdb to 2016 to 2019). For the study in its entirety: Mean age, gender distribution, total cell number and subset yield were not different between patients and healthy donors. A total of around 110,000,000 sorted cells were examined across all samples, and RNA yield correlated strongly with the number of cells per subset. In the study, recently diagnosed type 1 diabetes patients and matched healthy donors were compared on the TCRB repertoires of their sorted circulating CD4+ T cell subsets. Regulatory and stem cell-like memory subsets were obtained from only 8 patients and roughly eight healthy donors, while naive and central memory subsets were obtained from all 30 or so donors. The study at large found these results: At VDJ recombination sites, patients with type 1 diabetes made fewer insertions and deleted more nucleotides, a pattern implying thymic rearrangement abnormalities. In all four CD4+ subsets, TCRB CDR3 length was moderately but significantly shorter in type 1 diabetes patients. Because small numbers of individuals were included in the HLA sub-analyses, any influence of HLA type on TCRB rearrangement was left unresolved. Because cDNA rather than genomic DNA was sequenced, highly expressing activated cells could have been over-represented, although no difference in activation and CD3 levels was found between groups. PCR might favor shorter templates, but patient and control samples were amplified and corrected together, so any skew would affect both groups equally. The naive, central memory and regulatory TCRB repertoires appeared to resemble one another more closely among patients than among healthy donors.

This clone was detected a few times. The antigen it binds to is not known. Base quality data are lacking; no much larger clone is found one base away. The High Capacity cDNA Reverse Transcription Kit was used to reverse transcribe all of the isolated RNA, meaning that expressed TCRB transcripts were what got sequenced. Deep immunoSEQ sequencing was applied to naive, central memory and regulatory T cell samples, giving an average of roughly 3.5 million total reads per sample. Sorted cells were lysed in RLT buffer, and RNA was extracted using DNase-treated RNeasy Micro or Mini kits according to cell number. Each cell subset was processed on its own to prevent cross-contamination, while patient and healthy donor samples were processed together. The immunoSEQ multiplex PCR was used to amplify TCRB sequences from cDNA, yielding 87-bp fragments that span the CDR3 region. Sequencing of the amplicons was done on the Illumina HiSeq platform. From the authors' description of their analysis: Synthetic template baselines were used to correct PCR bias computationally, reads within Hamming distance 2 were collapsed, and singletons that could not be merged were discarded. Reads were aligned to IMGT to assign V, D and J genes, CDR3 length, and insertions or deletions at six rearrangement sites. Clonotype counts were normalized to sorted cell number within each subset before computing true diversity and Gini coefficients with the tcR R package. The overlap coefficient, calculated on TCRB nucleotide sequences, was used to measure repertoire sharing. TCRdb holds this immuneACCESS table with in-frame rearrangements only. Some clones are missing; in checked studies, unresolved V genes explain under half, and the rest has no known cause. D and trimming come from the DNA, and the V and J calls and clone size come from that table. In all, the sample holds 95,000 to 150,000 clones, and about 15% of those were seen once. Together, the top ten hold less than 3% of the sample.

The CDR1 and CDR2 encoded by the germline V gene (reference sequence) are LNHNV and YYDKDF. Relative to germline, V is 0 bases shorter and J is 6 bases shorter, with 3 bases between their ends. Inclusive of the bounding cysteine and phenylalanine, the CDR3 is 12 residues long. CDR3 DNA only is kept here, 36 bases in frame from base 1. Each donor gave one peripheral blood draw, roughly 110 mL on average, collected into heparinised tubes. A BD FACSAria II was used to sort naive, central memory, regulatory and stem cell-like memory CD4+ T cells with a panel that included CD45RO, CCR7, CD25, CD127, CD95 and CD27. All sorted populations exceeded 95% purity. PBMCs were separated immediately by Lymphoprep density gradient centrifugation and were stained directly, without being cultured. To minimize batch effects, samples were stained and sorted in pairs, one healthy donor with one patient per experiment.

The chain couples TRBV15 to TRBJ1-5, with no reliable assignment of the D segment. This TCR was recovered from a man aged 25-45 years with type 1 diabetes. The sample was central memory CD4+ T cells from blood. CDR3 loop: CATSRDTQPQHF. The bases are TGTGCCACCAGCAGAGATACTCAGCCCCAGCATTTT.